The following is a TCR beta chain sequence with its context. Its antigen has not been determined. Base-call qualities are not available, and no considerably larger clone is one nucleotide away. The germline V gene (reference sequence) gives CDR1 as MNHEY and CDR2 as SMNVEV. Trimming costs V 5 bases and J 4 bases, and their ends lie 14 bases apart. Measured from the cysteine to the phenylalanine, the CDR3 is 14 residues long. Only the CDR3 part of the read is kept: 42 bases, read in frame from the first base. This entry comes from a study of lymphopenia after photon versus proton radiotherapy (dated by TCRdb to between 2017 and 2020). In terms of the full investigation: In patients with gastrointestinal tumors who developed high-grade lymphopenia, the study compared the immunological effects of photon radiation therapy with those of proton radiation therapy. The goal of the study was to characterize the differences between the two radiation modalities in how they affect the immune system. The cohort comprised roughly 20 patients with gastrointestinal tumors who received either photon or proton therapy and then developed lymphopenia.

General conclusions and limits of the study: During treatment, patients who received photon therapy lost naive T cells and TCR diversity and gained effector/memory populations, whereas patients who received proton therapy remained relatively stable. The authors looked at the survival association only in patients who died, and they framed better survival with proton therapy as a possibility rather than a demonstrated result. Across the cohort, among patients who died, a greater drop in TCR diversity after the nadir was inversely correlated with overall survival time. After the lymphocyte count nadir, oligoclonal expansion, especially of CD8+ Temra cells, was observed in photon-treated repertoires, and the drop in diversity was driven by this expansion.

The library was obtained by the immunoSEQ multiplex PCR assay. T cell repertoires were profiled with deep sequencing of rearranged TCR beta loci together with multiparametric flow cytometry. TCRdb re-hosts the immuneACCESS table, in-frame sequences only. Its copies lack some clones; in the studies checked, an unresolved V gene accounts for under half of them, and the cause for the rest is not known. The sample has 25,000 to 30,000 clones on record, around nine tenths of them singletons. The ten largest clones add up to about 0.81% of the sample. The input for sequencing was peripheral blood, taken from a patient treated with photon-based radiotherapy. The chain links TRBV27 with TRBJ1-1; the D gene is unclear. The clonotype was recovered from a woman aged 50 to 60 with cholangiocarcinoma. Here is the DNA: TGTGCCAGCAGTCCCATGGCGGAGGGCACTGAAGCTTTCTTT. This gives the protein CASSPMAEGTEAFF.